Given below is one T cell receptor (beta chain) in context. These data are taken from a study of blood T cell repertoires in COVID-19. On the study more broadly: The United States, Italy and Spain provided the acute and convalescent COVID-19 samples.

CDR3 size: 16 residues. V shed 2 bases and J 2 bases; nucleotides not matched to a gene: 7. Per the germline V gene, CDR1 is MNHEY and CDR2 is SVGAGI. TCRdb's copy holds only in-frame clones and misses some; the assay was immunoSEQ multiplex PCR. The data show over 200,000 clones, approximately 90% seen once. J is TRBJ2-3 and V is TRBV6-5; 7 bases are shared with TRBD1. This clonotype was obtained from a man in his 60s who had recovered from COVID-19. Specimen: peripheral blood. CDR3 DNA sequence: TGTGCCAGCAGTTACGCGGTGGGACAGAACACAGATACGCAGTATTTT. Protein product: CASSYAVGQNTDTQYF.